Below, 26 T cell receptor beta chains from the same sample are listed, as sequenced in a study of T-cell reconstitution after alpha-beta-depleted transplantation in children. A TCRbeta library incorporating unique molecular identifiers was prepared. TCRdb independently ran MiXCR on the PCR reads; one entry per CDR3 protein. The profile shows 800,000 to 1,000,000 distinct CDR3 sequences, about 31% of them singletons. The specimen comprised PBMCs, mostly from graft donor cells, sampled 360 days after TCRalphabeta/CD19-depleted stem cell transplant. These receptors all stem from a boy under three years old who had a stem cell transplant for SCID, so the T cells may come from the graft donor.

The chain is built from TRBV12-3 or TRBV12-4 and TRBJ2-5, with 8 nucleotides matching TRBD1. Trimming at V came to 6 bases and at J to 6 bases, leaving 12 bases not matched to a gene. There are 15 residues in the CDR3. The CDR3 nucleotides read TGTGCCAGCAGGCCAGGGGGCTTAAGGGTTCAGACCCAGTACTTC. Its protein product is CASRPGGLRVQTQYF.

This clonotype was detected once. The CDR3 protein is CASSLVWGLAGGHEQFF. CDR3 DNA sequence: TGTGCCAGCAGCTTAGTATGGGGACTAGCGGGGGGGCATGAGCAGTTCTTC. The chain uses TRBV7-9 and TRBJ2-1, with 16 bases matching TRBD2. J was trimmed by 8 bases and V by 1 base; bases with no gene match: 5. Germline values: CDR1 SEHNR, CDR2 FQNEAQ (reference sequence). The CDR3 length is 17 residues.

A few counts support this clonotype. The chain combines TRBV19 with TRBJ2-1; D is undetermined. This CDR3 comprises 13 residues. Germline values: CDR1 LNHDA, CDR2 SQIVND (reference sequence). Between the trimmed V and J ends, which lost 0 bases and 5 bases, there was a span of 5 bases. In DNA, the CDR3 is TGTGCCAGTAGTATAGATCGAGACAATGAGCAGTTCTTC. Its translation is CASSIDRDNEQFF.

The table lists this clonotype with a few counts. This chain connects TRBV2 to TRBJ2-2; TRBD2 agrees at 10 bases. In germline, CDR1 is SNHLY, CDR2 FYNNEI. V shed 3 bases, J shed 4 bases, and the junction held 8 bases outside the gene matches. CDR3 length: 17 amino acids. Here the CDR3 reads CASSDKRGGSSTGELFF. The CDR3, as DNA: TGTGCCAGCAGTGACAAGCGGGGGGGGTCGAGCACCGGGGAGCTGTTTTTT.

This clonotype appeared many times. The J gene is TRBJ2-1, the V gene TRBV6-1; D may be TRBD2 (5 bases). V was cut by 3 bases and J by 8 bases, with 11 bases left in between. The germline V gene encodes CDR1 MNHNS and CDR2 SASEGT. The CDR3 contains 13 residues. The CDR3 DNA sequence: TGTGCCAGCAGTGAGGTAGAGGAGGATGAGCAGTTCTTC. Its protein is CASSEVEEDEQFF.

This clonotype showed up just a few times. This sequence joins TRBV12-3 or TRBV12-4 and TRBJ2-5, with D tentatively TRBD2 (6 bases). The CDR3 length is 13 residues. Trimming cost V 6 bases and J 7 bases, with 15 bases left between them. The CDR3 spells CASRRASRGTQYF. CDR3 sequence (DNA): TGTGCCAGCAGGCGGGCCTCGCGGGGGACCCAGTACTTC.

The genes are TRBV24-1 and TRBJ2-3; D is unclear. The CDR3 is made up of 13 amino acids. V shed 2 bases and J shed 4 bases, with 6 bases lying between them. Looked up from germline, CDR1 is KGHDR and CDR2 is SFDVKD. In DNA form, the CDR3 reads TGTGCCACCAGTGATTATCTAGCAGATACGCAGTATTTT. Translating gives CATSDYLADTQYF.

This clonotype came up once. V usage is TRBV10-3 and J usage is TRBJ1-2; 7 positions agree with TRBD1. Germline lookup yields CDR1 ENHRY and CDR2 SYGVKD. Trimming at V came to 6 bases and at J to 6 bases, leaving 13 bases not matched to a gene. The CDR3 extends over 15 amino acids. The CDR3 DNA is TGTGCCATCAGCGGACTACCTGACAGGGTCCATGGCTACACCTTC. Its translation: CAISGLPDRVHGYTF.

The rearrangement joins TRBV12-3 or TRBV12-4 to TRBJ2-7, with 12 nucleotides matching TRBD2. This CDR3 region has 16 residues. The V gene end was trimmed by 5 bases and the J gene end by 3 bases; junction bases not matched to a gene: 8. The CDR3 DNA is TGTGCCAGCAGTCCCCCTAGCGGGGGGGCGTACTACGAGCAGTACTTC. Protein: CASSPPSGGAYYEQYF.

In this sample, this clonotype turned up a few times. CDR3 sequence (DNA): TGCAGTGCTAGAGATCTGTATGGGGGTAGAAGCAATCAGCCCCAGCATTTT. Translating gives CSARDLYGGRSNQPQHF. The chain employs TRBV20-1 and TRBJ1-5; weak D call: TRBD1 (5 bases). The CDR3 runs to 17 residues. Per germline, CDR1 DFQATT and CDR2 SNEGSKA (reference sequence). Trimming left V 0 bases short and J 1 base short, with 16 bases between.

This clonotype was detected only a few times. The rearrangement links TRBV7-8 to TRBJ2-1; D remains unclear. V lost 5 bases and J 5 bases, leaving 13 bases between the germline ends. Germline-derived CDR1 and CDR2 are SGHVS and FQNEAQ. The CDR3 covers 14 residues. The DNA for the CDR3 is TGTGCCAGCAGCCCTAAGGCACGGGACAATGAGCAGTTCTTC. The encoded protein is CASSPKARDNEQFF. Looking up the rest from reference TRBV7-8 and TRBJ2-1 gives the full variable domain: GAGVSQSPRYKVAKRGQDVALRCDPISGHVSLFWYQQALGQGPEFLTYFQNEAQLDKSGLPSDRFFAERPEGSVSTLKIQRTQQEDSAVYLCASSPKARDNEQFFGPGTRLTVL.

The rearrangement links TRBV19 to TRBJ1-1; D not resolved. The germline V gene has CDR1 LNHDA and CDR2 SQIVND (reference sequence). The CDR3 contains 14 residues. The V gene lost 3 bases and the J gene lost 1 base, with 9 bases spanning the gap. CDR3 in amino acids: CASSISDPNTEAFF. In nucleotides, the CDR3 is TGTGCCAGTAGTATTAGTGACCCGAACACTGAAGCTTTCTTT.

A few counts support this clonotype. The chain has TRBV12-3 or TRBV12-4 and TRBJ2-3; D unresolved. V gave up 3 bases and J gave up 5 bases, with 9 bases separating them. The length of the CDR3 is 13 residues. The DNA for the CDR3 is TGTGCCAGCAGTTTGAGCTCCGGAGATACGCAGTATTTT. It encodes CASSLSSGDTQYF.

The V and J genes are TRBV5-6 and TRBJ2-5, with 7 bases fitting TRBD1. This CDR3 has 14 residues. Germline V gene sequence: CDR1 SGHDT, CDR2 YYEEEE. The J segment lost 5 bases and the V segment lost 4 bases, leaving 8 bases of the junction unmatched. The CDR3 DNA is TGTGCCAGCAGCACTACAGGGGTCGTCGAGACCCAGTACTTC. Protein product: CASSTTGVVETQYF. The full variable domain, in which reference TRBV5-6 and TRBJ2-5 provide the parts outside the CDR3, is DAGVTQSPTHLIKTRGQQVTLRCSPKSGHDTVSWYQQALGQGPQFIFQYYEEEERQRGNFPDRFSGHQFPNYSSELNVNALLLGDSALYLCASSTTGVVETQYFGPGTRLLVL.

The V and J genes are TRBV12-3 or TRBV12-4 and TRBJ2-7; a possible D gene is TRBD1 (6 bases). V was cut by 6 bases and J by 5 bases, with 14 bases left in between. CDR3 length equals 13 residues. The DNA of the CDR3 is TGTGCCAGCAGGGCCTCAGGGGACCACGAGCAGTACTTC. The encoded protein is CASRASGDHEQYF.

The chain carries TRBV12-3 or TRBV12-4 and TRBJ1-3; the D is unclear. V lost 7 bases, J lost 3 bases, and 16 bases lay in between. The length of the CDR3 is 15 residues. Here the CDR3 DNA reads TGTGCCAGCACCCACCGACCAGCGGGTGGAAACACCATATATTTT. Translating gives CASTHRPAGGNTIYF.

This chain joins TRBV20-1 and TRBJ1-4; 7 positions agree with TRBD1. CDR1 DFQATT and CDR2 SNEGSKA come from the germline V gene (reference sequence). With 3 bases clipped from V and 5 bases from J, the junction kept 9 bases outside the gene matches. The CDR3 has 15 amino acids. This CDR3 is CSASPRTGSNEKLFF. The CDR3, as DNA: TGCAGTGCTAGCCCGAGGACAGGCTCAAATGAAAAACTGTTTTTT.

This clonotype was recorded a few times. V is TRBV3-1 and J is TRBJ1-2; tentatively, D is TRBD1 (6 bases). Deletions cut 8 bases from V and 9 bases from J, with 22 bases between. Germline CDR1 is LGHDT and CDR2 is YNNKEL (reference sequence). The CDR3 runs 14 residues. DNA of the CDR3: TGTGCCAGCGGAAGGGGGGCCGCGGGTCCTAGCTACACCTTC. As protein: CASGRGAAGPSYTF.

The gene calls are TRBV6-5 and TRBJ2-1, with D hard to call. Trimming cost V 3 bases and J 6 bases, with 6 bases left between them. The CDR3 has 12 amino acids. Germline V gene sequence: CDR1 MNHEY, CDR2 SVGAGI. The CDR3 sequence: CASSYDGNEQFF. In DNA form, the CDR3 reads TGTGCCAGCAGTTATGACGGCAATGAGCAGTTCTTC.

This clonotype showed up just a few times. The chain links TRBV28 to TRBJ2-1; 7 bases agree with TRBD1. After removal of 6 bases from V and 6 bases from J, the junction contained 14 bases not matched to a gene. The CDR3 contains 16 residues. Looked up from germline, CDR1 is MDHEN and CDR2 is SYDVKM. Here the CDR3 reads CASSRDMGQLGNEQFF. The CDR3 region has the DNA TGTGCCAGCAGCAGGGATATGGGACAGCTTGGCAATGAGCAGTTCTTC.

The V call is TRBV5-1, the J call TRBJ1-1; a possible D gene is TRBD1 (6 bases). CDR3 length equals 14 residues. From germline, CDR1 is SGHRS and CDR2 YFSETQ. Trimming took off 3 bases at V and 3 bases at J, with 12 bases between the two ends. The CDR3 protein is CASSSPGTYTEAFF. The CDR3 region has the DNA TGCGCCAGCAGCTCTCCCGGGACATACACTGAAGCTTTCTTT.

The CDR3 reads CASSPPGTGLEKLFF. The CDR3 DNA reads TGTGCCAGCAGCCCCCCGGGGACAGGGCTTGAAAAACTGTTTTTT. The chain is built from TRBV7-9 and TRBJ1-4; 9 nucleotides line up with TRBD1. V gave up 5 bases and J gave up 7 bases; unmatched junction bases: 8. The germline V gene encodes CDR1 SEHNR and CDR2 FQNEAQ (reference sequence). The CDR3 runs to 15 residues.

This sequence joins TRBV10-3 and TRBJ2-7; 10 bases fit TRBD1. CDR1 ENHRY and CDR2 SYGVKD come from the germline V gene. The CDR3 runs to 16 residues. J was trimmed by 2 bases and V by 0 bases; bases with no gene match: 4. CDR3 sequence: CAISESGDRGTYEQYF. CDR3 coding DNA: TGTGCCATCAGTGAGTCTGGGGACAGGGGAACCTACGAGCAGTACTTC.

This clonotype has only a few counts. The rearrangement links TRBV12-3 or TRBV12-4 to TRBJ2-5; the match to TRBD2 covers 11 bases. With V trimmed by 5 bases and J by 1 base, 3 bases remained unmatched. The length of the CDR3 is 15 residues. The CDR3 coding sequence is TGTGCCAGCAGTCGACTAGCGGGGTTCCAAGAGACCCAGTACTTC. Translation gives CASSRLAGFQETQYF.

This clonotype was recorded a few times. V gene TRBV5-1 combines with J gene TRBJ2-2; D possibly uses TRBD1 or TRBD2 (6 bases each). The CDR3 is 15 residues long. CDR1 and CDR2 from the germline V gene are SGHRS and YFSETQ. Trimming cost V 4 bases and J 3 bases, with 13 bases left between them. DNA for the CDR3: TGCGCCAGCAGCGAGCGGGCAGGGGACACCGGGGAGCTGTTTTTT. Translated: CASSERAGDTGELFF.

This clonotype has just a few counts. The chain couples TRBV5-1 to TRBJ2-1; tentative D call: TRBD2 (5 bases). Looked up from germline, CDR1 is SGHRS and CDR2 is YFSETQ. The V end was cut by 2 bases, the J end by 5 bases, with 11 bases between. The CDR3 is made up of 14 amino acids. The CDR3 DNA follows: TGCGCCAGCAGCTTTAAAGGGAGAAACAATGAGCAGTTCTTC. Translation: CASSFKGRNNEQFF.